This T cell receptor beta chain was sequenced during a study of regulatory T cells in long-lasting Graves disease. Combining iRepertoire HTBI primers with Arm-PCR of CDR3 regions, the authors built TCR beta libraries. TCRdb ran MiXCR on the multiplex PCR reads and lists one entry per CDR3 protein. The sample consists of 360,000 or so distinct CDR3 sequences, approximately 12% of them appearing once. Regarding time point: newly diagnosed GD, antithyroid drugs for less than 3 months. Extracted RNA from PBMCs served as the source of the TCR library. This clonotype was counted between two and nine times. CDR1 is SGHAT, CDR2 FQNNGV, per germline. The CDR3 runs to 16 residues. The V end lost 3 bases, the J end lost 3 bases, and 15 bases lay between the germline ends. These sequences were also reported in another study, on T cells in Graves' hyperthyroidism and ophthalmopathy. That investigation notes: Model predictions of ophthalmopathy came a median around 7.1 months before onset.

Material: peripheral blood mononuclear cells (PBMCs), obtained at new diagnosis, from a patient treated with antithyroid drugs. The J gene is TRBJ1-5, the V gene TRBV11-2; no reliable D call. The source of this sequence is a woman between 18 and 29 years old with Graves disease. CDR3 DNA: TGTGCCAGCAGCTTGGGCGCGATTCTTTACAATCAGCCCCAGCATTTT. Its translation: CASSLGAILYNQPQHF.